What follows is one T cell receptor (beta chain) and its context. Amplification yielded TCR beta CDR3 regions, with RNA transcripts as the source. The study used the HTBI primer set for a first-round RT-PCR of the TCR CDR3. Each CDR3 protein gets one entry after TCRdb re-called the multiplex PCR reads with MiXCR. The table lists around 690,000 distinct CDR3 sequences, 20% of them singletons. The sample comes from a study of T cells in Graves' hyperthyroidism and ophthalmopathy. About the research overall: Once the initial diagnosis was made, peripheral blood was obtained before any treatment.

CDR3 length: 13 amino acids. Germline CDR1 is SQVTM and CDR2 is ANQGSEA. The V and J ends lost 3 bases and 0 bases respectively, with 9 bases between them. The sequence was obtained from a man aged 25-45 years with Graves' ophthalmopathy. The chain links TRBV29-1 to TRBJ2-7, with a possible D match to TRBD1 (5 bases). Sequencing was performed on blood. The CDR3 DNA reads as TGCAGCGTTGAGACAGTGAGCTCCTACGAGCAGTACTTC. This translates into CSVETVSSYEQYF.